The 27 T cell receptor beta chains below come from one sample, sequenced in a study of blood T cell repertoires in COVID-19. TCRdb's table, derived via immunoSEQ multiplex PCR, lists solely in-frame clones and lacks some. The data contain roughly 140,000 clones, 87% of them singletons. Sequenced material: peripheral blood. These receptors all stem from a woman aged 55 to 70 with active or convalescent COVID-19.

The gene calls are TRBV2 and TRBJ1-4; a possible D gene is TRBD1 (5 bases). Germline V lookup: CDR1 SNHLY, CDR2 FYNNEI. The CDR3 contains 14 residues. V lost 1 base and J lost 7, with 10 bases in between. The CDR3 sequence: CASSEVGLGEKLFF. In DNA, the CDR3 is TGTGCCAGCAGTGAAGTGGGGCTCGGTGAAAAACTGTTTTTT.

The chain links TRBV19 to TRBJ1-2; D is uncertain. The CDR3 extends over 11 amino acids. Germline CDR1 is LNHDA and CDR2 is SQIVND (reference sequence). With 6 bases removed from V and 5 bases from J, the gap between germline ends came to 7 bases. CDR3 bases: TGTGCCAGTAGCCGCAGGTATGGCTACACCTTC. Translated, it gives CASSRRYGYTF.

This clone was counted only a few times. The chain has TRBV7-9 and TRBJ2-1; 7 bases fit TRBD2. This CDR3 contains 16 residues. After removal of 4 bases from V and 4 bases from J, the junction contained 10 bases not matched to a gene. Germline CDR1 is SEHNR and CDR2 is FQNEAQ (reference sequence). The CDR3 DNA sequence: TGTGCCAGCAGCTCTGGCGGACTAGGGGTATACAATGAGCAGTTCTTC. Encoded protein: CASSSGGLGVYNEQFF. Looking up the rest from reference TRBV7-9 and TRBJ2-1 gives the full variable domain: DTGVSQNPRHKITKRGQNVTFRCDPISEHNRLYWYRQTLGQGPEFLTYFQNEAQLEKSRLLSDRFSAERPKGSFSTLEIQRTEQGDSAMYLCASSSGGLGVYNEQFFGPGTRLTVL.

The chain links TRBV6-2 or TRBV6-3 to TRBJ2-7, with a weak D call TRBD2 (5 bases). This CDR3 is built from 13 residues. Germline assignment: CDR1 MNHEY and CDR2 SVGEGT. Trimming removed 3 bases at V and 4 bases at J, with 10 bases between. CDR3 in amino acids: CASSYVRAYEQYF. In nucleotides, the CDR3 is TGTGCCAGCAGTTATGTGAGGGCGTACGAGCAGTACTTC.

The chain employs TRBV7-3 and TRBJ2-2; 9 nucleotides align to TRBD1. This CDR3 has 15 residues. V was clipped by 6 bases and J by 3 bases; unmatched bases: 5. Germline loops: CDR1 SGHTA, CDR2 FQGTGA. CDR3 amino acids: CASSLQGADTGELFF. The CDR3 DNA reads TGTGCCAGCAGTTTACAGGGGGCCGACACCGGGGAGCTGTTTTTT. Full variable domain (remainder filled in from reference TRBV7-3 and TRBJ2-2): GAGVSQTPSNKVTEKGKYVELRCDPISGHTALYWYRQSLGQGPEFLIYFQGTGAADDSGLPNDRFFAVRPEGSVSTLKIQRTERGDSAVYLCASSLQGADTGELFFGEGSRLTVL.

V gene TRBV6-5 combines with J gene TRBJ1-1; unclear D gene. Germline CDR1 is MNHEY and CDR2 is SVGAGI. CDR3 length equals 14 residues. Trimming left V 7 bases short and J 1 base short, with 13 bases between. This CDR3 is CASTLTGSNTEAFF. CDR3 bases: TGTGCCAGCACCCTCACGGGATCGAACACTGAAGCTTTCTTT.

The J gene is TRBJ1-1, the V gene TRBV18, with D hard to call. This CDR3 contains 14 residues. The V gene lost 3 bases and the J gene lost 3 bases, with 11 bases spanning the gap. Per germline, CDR1 KGHSH and CDR2 LQKENI. CDR3 in DNA: TGTGCCAGCTCACCCCTAGTCGGGGACACTGAAGCTTTCTTT. As protein: CASSPLVGDTEAFF. Filled out from reference TRBV18 and TRBJ1-1, the complete variable domain reads NAGVMQNPRHLVRRRGQEARLRCSPMKGHSHVYWYRQLPEEGLKFMVYLQKENIIDESGMPKERFSAEFPKEGPSILRIQQVVRGDSAAYFCASSPLVGDTEAFFGQGTRLTVV.

This rearrangement joins TRBV2 to TRBJ1-6, with 10 bases identical to TRBD1. The CDR3 has 15 amino acids. The germline V gene encodes CDR1 SNHLY and CDR2 FYNNEI. The V and J ends lost 4 bases and 8 bases, in that order; junction bases with no gene match: 5. The CDR3 DNA reads as TGTGCCAGCAGTGCCCAGACAGGGGGCGATTCACCCCTCCACTTT. This gives the protein CASSAQTGGDSPLHF.

This clone was recorded once. V is TRBV5-1 and J is TRBJ1-5, with D perhaps matching TRBD1 (6 bases). This CDR3 is 14 amino acids long. V was trimmed by 1 base and J by 7 bases, leaving 12 bases between them. The germline V gene has CDR1 SGHRS and CDR2 YFSETQ. CDR3 nucleotide sequence: TGCGCCAGCAGCTTGCAGGGGCTAGACCAGCCCCAGCATTTT. Translating gives CASSLQGLDQPQHF.

CDR3 nucleotide sequence: TGTGCCAGTAGTCACGAGGGCGGCTATGGCTACACCTTC. It translates to CASSHEGGYGYTF. The chain couples TRBV19 to TRBJ1-2, with unresolved D. Germline V lookup: CDR1 LNHDA, CDR2 SQIVND (reference sequence). Trimming shortened V by 5 bases and J by 4 bases, and 11 bases separated the two germline ends. The CDR3 extends over 13 amino acids. The full variable domain, with the rest looked up from reference TRBV19 and TRBJ1-2, is DGGITQSPKYLFRKEGQNVTLSCEQNLNHDAMYWYRQDPGQGLRLIYYSQIVNDFQKGDIAEGYSVSREKKESFPLTVTSAQKNPTAFYLCASSHEGGYGYTFGSGTRLTVV.

This chain uses TRBV5-4 with TRBJ2-3, with 8 positions matching TRBD1. V dropped 4 bases and J dropped 0; count of bases not matched to a gene: 4. In germline, CDR1 is SGHNT, CDR2 YYREEE (reference sequence). CDR3 length: 15 amino acids. CDR3 in amino acids: CASSLRDRSTDTQYF. DNA for the CDR3: TGTGCCAGCAGCCTCCGGGACAGGAGCACAGATACGCAGTATTTT.

This rearrangement joins TRBV5-1 to TRBJ2-2; D is perhaps TRBD1 (6 bases). Trimming left V 1 base short and J 4 bases short, with 8 bases between. The germline CDR1 and CDR2 sequences are SGHRS and YFSETQ. The CDR3 has 14 amino acids. DNA for the CDR3: TGCGCCAGCAGCTTGACAGGGTTCACCGGGGAGCTGTTTTTT. Translated, it gives CASSLTGFTGELFF.

The chain combines TRBV4-2 with TRBJ1-2; tentative D call: TRBD1 (6 bases). The germline CDR1 and CDR2 sequences are LGHNA and YNFKEQ. Trimming shortened V by 4 bases and J by 8 bases, and 14 bases separated the two germline ends. The CDR3 sequence is 13 residues long. CDR3 bases: TGTGCCAGCAGCCTCCTGGCAGGGGAAGGCTACACCTTC. It is translated as CASSLLAGEGYTF.

The chain combines TRBV7-9 with TRBJ1-2; 8 bases map to TRBD1. The CDR3 runs to 14 residues. CDR1 SEHNR and CDR2 FQNEAQ come from the germline V gene (reference sequence). The J segment lost 0 bases and the V segment lost 7 bases, leaving 4 bases of the junction unmatched. CDR3 DNA: TGTGCCAGCACCGACAGGGGTACTAACTATGGCTACACCTTC. Its protein is CASTDRGTNYGYTF.

This chain connects TRBV12-3 or TRBV12-4 to TRBJ2-1; no clear D. V lost 3 bases and J lost 9, with 9 bases in between. This CDR3 contains 12 residues. The CDR3 sequence is CASSLIRSEQFF. Here the CDR3 DNA reads TGTGCCAGCAGTTTGATACGTAGTGAGCAGTTCTTC.

V gene TRBV7-2 combines with J gene TRBJ2-4; 11 positions agree with TRBD1. CDR3 length: 14 residues. The V segment lost 5 bases and the J segment 7 bases; nucleotides outside the gene matches: 4. Germline CDR1 and CDR2: SGHTA and FQGNSA. CDR3 region: CASSGTGGINIQYF. The CDR3 region has the DNA TGTGCCAGCAGCGGGACAGGGGGAATTAACATTCAGTACTTC.

The rearrangement uses TRBV10-1 and TRBJ2-3, with 11 bases aligning to TRBD2. The CDR3 contains 21 residues. Trimming cost V 10 bases and J 0 bases; bases outside gene matches: 24. The germline V gene has CDR1 WNHNN and CDR2 SYGVQD (reference sequence). The CDR3 DNA sequence: TGCGCCAACTTCGGCCCTTCGACCACTACTAGCGGGGGACCAAGCACAGATACGCAGTATTTT. It encodes CANFGPSTTTSGGPSTDTQYF.

The rearrangement links TRBV7-2 to TRBJ1-4, with 8 bases lining up with TRBD1. This CDR3 comprises 14 residues. V lost 5 bases, J lost 7 bases, and 6 bases stayed unmatched. CDR1 is SGHTA, CDR2 FQGNSA, per germline. The CDR3 is CASSPGQGSEKLFF. As DNA, the CDR3 is TGTGCCAGCAGCCCCGGACAGGGTAGTGAAAAACTGTTTTTT.

The chain is built from TRBV6-6 and TRBJ1-2, with D hard to call. The CDR3 is 13 amino acids. Trimming pared 7 bases from V and 5 bases from J, leaving 14 bases between. Germline V gene data show CDR1 as MNHNY and CDR2 as SVGAGI (reference sequence). The DNA for the CDR3 is TGTGCCAGCACCCCAGGAGGAGTATATGGCTACACCTTC. Translated, it gives CASTPGGVYGYTF.

In its sample, this clone was seen a few times. The chain has TRBV19 and TRBJ1-6; D gene ambiguous. The CDR3 extends over 14 amino acids. Germline assignment: CDR1 LNHDA and CDR2 SQIVND (reference sequence). V was clipped by 2 bases and J by 9 bases, with 11 bases between them. The CDR3 DNA follows: TGTGCCAGTAGTATAATGGGTGAGGTTTCACCCCTCCACTTT. Translating gives CASSIMGEVSPLHF.

This chain links TRBV9 with TRBJ1-5, with a tentative D call TRBD1 (6 bases). This CDR3 contains 14 residues. Trimming removed 3 bases at V and 8 bases at J, with 15 bases between. Germline assignment: CDR1 SGDLS and CDR2 YYNGEE. CDR3 sequence reads: CASSARGGLEPQHF. CDR3 bases: TGTGCCAGCAGCGCGAGGGGGGGGCTTGAGCCCCAGCATTTT.

This chain links TRBV29-1 with TRBJ2-7, with 8 bases aligning to TRBD1. Germline V gene data show CDR1 as SQVTM and CDR2 as ANQGSEA. V lost 7 bases to trimming and J lost 7 bases; unmatched junction nucleotides: 12. The CDR3 length is 13 residues. The CDR3 DNA follows: TGCAGCGCCCCAGACAGGGGACCTAGAGAGCAGTACTTC. It translates to CSAPDRGPREQYF.

The chain links TRBV27 to TRBJ1-5; D remains ambiguous. CDR1 and CDR2 (germline): MNHEY, SMNVEV (reference sequence). V was shortened by 5 bases and J by 6 bases, with 14 bases between the two germline ends. The CDR3 loop spans 14 amino acids. This CDR3 reads CASSLRGGGQPQHF. In DNA, the CDR3 is TGTGCCAGCAGTCTCCGGGGTGGAGGTCAGCCCCAGCATTTT.

The rearrangement uses TRBV18 and TRBJ1-4; D might be TRBD1 (6 bases). From germline, CDR1 is KGHSH and CDR2 LQKENI. Trimming pared 6 bases from V and 0 bases from J, leaving 8 bases between. The CDR3 contains 14 residues. The CDR3 bases are TGTGCCAGCTCCAGGACAGCAACTAATGAAAAACTGTTTTTT. Amino acids: CASSRTATNEKLFF.

This chain uses TRBV7-6 with TRBJ2-3; 11 nucleotides align to TRBD2. The V gene's germline CDR1 is SGHVS and CDR2 FNYEAQ. V trimming: 5 bases; J trimming: 0 bases; junction bases outside the gene matches: 7. This CDR3 comprises 17 residues. The CDR3 bases are TGTGCCAGCAGCCGTCTAACTAGCGGGGGTAGCACAGATACGCAGTATTTT. This sequence encodes CASSRLTSGGSTDTQYF.

The chain uses TRBV5-6 and TRBJ1-2, with D tentatively TRBD1 (5 bases). This CDR3 has 13 residues. Deletions cut 6 bases from V and 4 bases from J, with 13 bases between. Germline V gene sequence: CDR1 SGHDT, CDR2 YYEEEE. The CDR3 protein is CASIKRGLYGYTF. The CDR3 nucleotides are TGTGCCAGCATAAAAAGGGGCCTCTATGGCTACACCTTC.

The chain recombines TRBV9 with TRBJ2-2; 10 bases fit TRBD1. V was clipped by 4 bases and J by 7 bases; unmatched bases: 7. The CDR3 has 15 residues. Per the germline V gene, CDR1 is SGDLS and CDR2 is YYNGEE. CDR3 region: CASSSRQGAGGELFF. The CDR3 DNA reads as TGTGCCAGCAGCTCAAGACAGGGGGCGGGCGGGGAGCTGTTTTTT.